This T cell receptor beta chain was obtained from a study of preoperative IRX-2 immunotherapy in early breast cancer. Stated treatment: preoperative locoregional IRX-2 cytokine immunotherapy. Preoperative locoregional IRX-2 cytokine immunotherapy was tested in the phase Ib source study. This CDR3 is built from 16 residues. CDR1 SSHAT and CDR2 FNYEAQ come from the germline V gene (reference sequence). Trimming took 3 bases from V and 4 from J, leaving 17 bases between them. Produced via immunoSEQ multiplex PCR; TCRdb's table is partial and in-frame only. The sample lists 90,000 to 100,000 clones; just over 85% were seen once.

The sequence was collected from a human donor with breast cancer. The specimen was tumor tissue, collected after IRX-2 immunotherapy. The J gene is TRBJ2-3, the V gene TRBV7-7, with TRBD2 as a possible D gene (7 bases). The DNA of the CDR3 is TGTGCCAGCAGCTTGGTAACGGGGGGCAGTCCAGATACGCAGTATTTT. Amino acids: CASSLVTGGSPDTQYF.